This T cell receptor (beta chain) was profiled in a study of T cells in Graves' hyperthyroidism and ophthalmopathy (dated by TCRdb to between 2018 and 2021). Regarding the research as a whole: Peripheral blood was collected at initial diagnosis, before any treatment. To identify distinguishing TCR V-J signatures, a discovery cohort of 100 or so patients was used, comprising some 45 with Graves' ophthalmopathy and 55 to 65 with stable Graves' hyperthyroidism. An independent validation cohort of under 20 hyperthyroidism patients and about 15 patients who later progressed to ophthalmopathy tested prospective prediction of ophthalmopathy. For training and testing, the 80 to 100 patients in the discovery cohort were randomly divided in a 7:3 ratio. Thyroid tissue and blood T-cell repertoires from six Graves' hyperthyroidism patients were also compared in the study. Following sampling, methimazole starting at 30 mg daily was given to hyperthyroidism patients, and high-dose intravenous methylprednisolone was given to ophthalmopathy patients. The paper describes TCR Vbeta CDR3 sequencing of fewer than 150 peripheral blood samples, made up of 43 ophthalmopathy patients, roughly 72 hyperthyroidism patients and 17 progressor patients.

The TCR beta CDR3 regions were amplified from the RNA transcripts. For the first round of RT-PCR on the TCR CDR3, the HTBI primer set was used together with the Qiagen OneStep RT-PCR kit. A second multiplex PCR round built the libraries, followed by size selection and purification. The libraries were sequenced on an Illumina HiSeq2000 using paired-end 100 bp reads. The authors' pipeline ran thus. SOAPnuke was used to process the raw data, removing reads that contained adapters or uncalled bases, had a mean Phred below 15, or lacked an exact match to the constant primer or identifier. High-quality paired reads were merged using COPE v1.2.5, and each unique nucleotide sequence was defined as a clonotype. Clonotypes were aligned to IMGT TRBV, TRBD and TRBJ reference segments using MiTCR v1.1. The analysis was restricted to V-J combinations with a frequency above 0.0001, which together covered approximately 99% of the repertoires. A TCS score was defined as the ratio of F50 (clonal expansion) to E x V (chaos), with BLOSUM62-based TCRdist applied between CDR3 peptides within each V-J. Welch's t-statistics and random forest reduced approximately 520 V-J features to 10 to 15, which were used in a naive Bayes classifier (R e1071). TCRdb cleaned the public reads at Q25 with fastp, built clones with MiXCR and kept in-frame beta chains. Rows matching on CDR3 protein sequence are summarized as one entry with the most common DNA and genes. TCRdb, rather than the study authors, made the V and J calls. This sample has around 420,000 distinct CDR3 sequences in its table, and approximately 15% of those were observed once. Roughly an eighth of the sample lies in the top ten.

Overall results and qualifications from the work: No statistical method was used to set the sample size in advance, and investigators knew the group allocation. In validation, progression to ophthalmopathy was predicted by the model with 55% to 71% sensitivity and 72% to 85% specificity, a median of approximately 6.5 months before onset. Most expanded thyroid clonotypes (frequency above 0.001) were also detected in blood, a finding suggesting that blood repertoires may reflect thyroid immune responses. A 13 V-J signature model separated ophthalmopathy from stable hyperthyroidism, with approximately 86% sensitivity and 81% to 82% specificity in cross-validation and 80%/75% in testing.

The germline V gene encodes CDR1 MDHEN and CDR2 SYDVKM. Relative to germline, V is 5 bases shorter and J is 3 bases shorter, with 11 bases between their ends. Spanning cysteine to phenylalanine, the CDR3 consists of 14 amino acids. Only the CDR3 DNA stays, 42 bases, in frame from base 1. Stable Graves' hyperthyroidism was defined as no progression to ophthalmopathy during 18 months of follow-up. Hyperthyroidism patients were aged 18 to 65 years and newly diagnosed, with disease duration of less than 2 months. Patients with uncontrolled infections, other autoimmune diseases, pregnancy or lactation were excluded. Diagnoses relied on clinical symptoms, serum thyroxine and TRAb, thyroid ultrasound and orbital computed tomography. Ficoll-Paque density gradient centrifugation was used to isolate PBMCs from 8 to 10 ml of fresh peripheral blood. Total RNA was extracted with Trizol reagent, and quality was checked on an Agilent 2100 Bioanalyzer.

This clonotype has just a few counts. It lacks a known antigen. No clone much larger than this one lies a single base away; base qualities are absent. Recombination connected TRBV28 to TRBJ1-5; too little of a D gene remains to name it. The receptor comes from a woman aged 18-35 years with Graves' hyperthyroidism. Sequencing was carried out using blood. CDR3 region: CASSGGFINQPQHF. The DNA sequence reads TGTGCCAGCAGTGGCGGGTTTATCAATCAGCCCCAGCATTTT.